This is a list of T cell receptor beta chains from one sample in a study of blood T cell repertoires in COVID-19. Clones were sequenced by immunoSEQ multiplex PCR, and TCRdb holds only the in-frame ones, with some missing. The repertoire includes roughly 110,000 clones, approximately 90% of them detected once, and approximately 4.3% sits in the top ten. Sequencing was done on a sample of peripheral blood. Source of these receptors: a woman aged 45-60 years with acute or convalescent COVID-19. The CDR3 runs from the conserved cysteine through the conserved F or W. Each record gives: clone size, D gene, V gene, J gene, CDR3 DNA, CDR3 protein. The D gene is left open where the match is weak. Part of the rows lack a size; the others show once, few, many or a class for expanded clones.

>NA|NA|TRBV7-9|TRBJ1-3
TGTGCCAGCAGCTTCCCCGGGGGGTCTGAAGGAAACACCATATATTTT
CASSFPGGSEGNTIYF
>NA|NA|TRBV4-1|TRBJ2-7
TGCGCCAGCAGCCCAGGGATCGATTACGAGCAGTACTTC
CASSPGIDYEQYF
>once|TRBD1|TRBV30|TRBJ1-5
TGTGCCTTGGGGACAGGGGGGCTTAGGGATCAGCCCCAGCATTTT
CALGTGGLRDQPQHF
>NA|TRBD1|TRBV10-2|TRBJ1-2
TGCGCCAGCAGTGAGTCTAGAGACAGGGCCTATGGCTACACCTTC
CASSESRDRAYGYTF
>NA|NA|TRBV12-3/TRBV12-4|TRBJ1-1
TGTGCCAGCAGTTTTGAACAGAACACTGAAGCTTTCTTT
CASSFEQNTEAFF
>NA|TRBD1|TRBV7-8|TRBJ1-2
TGTGCCAGCAGCTTAGGTGGGACAGGGGGCAGCTATGGCTACACCTTC
CASSLGGTGGSYGYTF
>NA|NA|TRBV7-8|TRBJ2-1
TGTGCCAGCAGCATCGGAGGTAATGCGAACAATGAGCAGTTCTTC
CASSIGGNANNEQFF
>NA|TRBD2|TRBV28|TRBJ2-1
TGTGCCAGCAGTCTCCCCGGGGGGGGGATCGACAATGAGCAGTTCTTC
CASSLPGGGIDNEQFF
>NA|NA|TRBV7-2|TRBJ1-2
TGTGCCAGCAGCGAGATGGACTATGGCTACACCTTC
CASSEMDYGYTF
>once|TRBD2|TRBV10-3|TRBJ2-5
TGTGCCATCAGGAGTACTAGCGGGATAGAGACCCAGTACTTC
CAIRSTSGIETQYF
>NA|NA|TRBV12-3/TRBV12-4|TRBJ1-2
TGTGCCAGCAGAGGGACATCCAACTATGGCTACACCTTC
CASRGTSNYGYTF
>few|NA|TRBV14|TRBJ2-7
TGTGCCAGCAGCCAAGGTCCACCCCCACTCTACGAGCAGTACTTC
CASSQGPPPLYEQYF
>once|NA|TRBV10-3|TRBJ1-2
TGTGCCATCAGTGAATCGGGGTATGGCTACACCTTC
CAISESGYGYTF
>NA|TRBD2|TRBV5-6|TRBJ2-2
TGTGCCAGCAGCTTGACTAGCGGGAGGTACACCGGGGAGCTGTTTTTT
CASSLTSGRYTGELFF
>NA|TRBD1|TRBV2|TRBJ2-7
TGTGCCAGCACCCCGGACAGGGGCGACGAGCAGTACTTC
CASTPDRGDEQYF
>NA|TRBD1|TRBV19|TRBJ1-1
TGTGCCAGTAGTGCTGCAGGGGGCGAGGGTTGGACTGAAGCTTTCTTT
CASSAAGGEGWTEAFF